One and the same sample provided the 10 T cell receptor beta chains below, sequenced in a study of shared clonotypes between healthy human individuals. Profiling relied on immunoSEQ multiplex PCR, and the TCRdb table lists in-frame clones only, not all of them. The data show some 2,100,000 clones, approximately 94% seen once. Sequenced sample: naive CD4+ T cells sorted from blood. Subset in this sample: CD45RA+ positively selected. The origin of the receptors is a man between 18 and 29 years old in good health.

The CDR3 nucleotides are TGTGCCAGCAGCCCACTTAGAGCGGGGGAACAAGAGACCCAGTACTTC. It codes for CASSPLRAGEQETQYF. This chain connects TRBV7-3 to TRBJ2-5, with 8 bases lining up with TRBD2. CDR1 SGHTA and CDR2 FQGTGA come from the germline V gene. CDR3 length equals 16 residues. The V and J ends lost 5 bases and 2 bases, in that order; junction bases with no gene match: 10.

Note on this clone: Other DNA sequences in the sample encode the same CDR3. The chain uses TRBV7-8 and TRBJ2-7, with 7 bases that match TRBD1. The V gene's germline CDR1 is SGHVS and CDR2 FQNEAQ. CDR3 length: 16 residues. Trimming removed 1 base from V and 2 bases from J; junction bases left unmatched: 8. The CDR3 loop reads CASSLEMRGLPYEQYF. CDR3 coding DNA: TGTGCCAGCAGCTTAGAGATGAGGGGGCTGCCCTACGAGCAGTACTTC.

Note on this clone: Other DNA sequences of this sample code for an identical CDR3. This chain joins TRBV27 and TRBJ2-7, with D hard to call. CDR1 and CDR2 from the germline V gene are MNHEY and SMNVEV (reference sequence). This CDR3 has 13 amino acids. V was shortened by 3 bases and J by 4 bases, with 10 bases between the two germline ends. The CDR3 sequence is CASSFRASYEQYF. The CDR3 DNA sequence: TGTGCCAGCAGTTTTCGGGCATCGTACGAGCAGTACTTC.

As to this clone: This CDR3 is also generated by other DNA sequences in the sample. The chain recombines TRBV2 with TRBJ1-1; D uncertain. Deletions cut 2 bases from V and 0 bases from J, with 4 bases between. The CDR3 sequence is 13 residues long. Germline CDR1 SNHLY, CDR2 FYNNEI. CDR3 sequence: CASSELVNTEAFF. In DNA, the CDR3 is TGTGCCAGCAGTGAATTGGTGAACACTGAAGCTTTCTTT.

The chain recombines TRBV18 with TRBJ1-2; D is uncertain. CDR1 is KGHSH and CDR2 is LQKENI in the germline V gene. CDR3 length equals 13 residues. Trimming pared 3 bases from V and 1 base from J, leaving 6 bases between. The CDR3 nucleotides are TGTGCCAGCTCACCGGAGAATAACTATGGCTACACCTTC. Protein product: CASSPENNYGYTF. Combining the CDR3 with reference TRBV18 and TRBJ1-2 gives the whole variable domain NAGVMQNPRHLVRRRGQEARLRCSPMKGHSHVYWYRQLPEEGLKFMVYLQKENIIDESGMPKERFSAEFPKEGPSILRIQQVVRGDSAAYFCASSPENNYGYTFGSGTRLTVV.

The chain carries TRBV6-5 and TRBJ2-5, with 7 bases fitting TRBD2. CDR1 MNHEY and CDR2 SVGAGI come from the germline V gene. There are 16 residues in the CDR3. Trimming removed 1 base from V and 0 bases from J; junction bases left unmatched: 5. CDR3 coding DNA: TGTGCCAGCAGTTACTGGGGGAGGGGCCACCAAGAGACCCAGTACTTC. Residues: CASSYWGRGHQETQYF.

In its sample, this clone was seen once. The chain joins TRBV25-1 to TRBJ1-4, with 8 bases matching TRBD1. Germline CDR1 and CDR2: MGHDK and SYGVNS. Germline trimming cut 2 bases from V and 6 bases from J; bases unmatched to any gene: 5. The CDR3 contains 15 residues. CDR3 protein: CASSEKTGGDEKLFF. For the CDR3, the DNA is TGTGCCAGCAGTGAAAAAACAGGGGGTGATGAAAAACTGTTTTTT.

V and J are TRBV30 and TRBJ2-3; 9 nucleotides agree with TRBD2. This CDR3 spans 16 amino acids. With V trimmed by 0 bases and J by 6 bases, 10 bases remained unmatched. Per the germline V gene, CDR1 is GTSNPN and CDR2 is SVGIG (reference sequence). CDR3 nucleotide sequence: TGTGCCTGGAGTGTCACGCTAGCGGGAACCCCTGATACGCAGTATTTT. Protein sequence: CAWSVTLAGTPDTQYF.

The chain couples TRBV30 to TRBJ2-7, with D possibly being TRBD1 (6 bases). Trimming shortened V by 5 bases and J by 3 bases, and 17 bases separated the two germline ends. CDR1 is GTSNPN and CDR2 is SVGIG in the germline V gene (reference sequence). The length of the CDR3 is 14 residues. CDR3 in amino acids: CAWGTGSLIYEQYF. The CDR3 nucleotides are TGTGCCTGGGGAACAGGGTCCCTAATCTACGAGCAGTACTTC.

The gene calls are TRBV2 and TRBJ1-5; D is unresolved. Trimming shortened V by 8 bases and J by 4 bases, and 18 bases separated the two germline ends. Per the germline V gene, CDR1 is SNHLY and CDR2 is FYNNEI. The CDR3 extends over 15 amino acids. The CDR3 sequence: CASREGPLENQPQHF. Written as DNA, the CDR3 is TGTGCCAGCCGGGAGGGCCCCCTCGAGAATCAGCCCCAGCATTTT.